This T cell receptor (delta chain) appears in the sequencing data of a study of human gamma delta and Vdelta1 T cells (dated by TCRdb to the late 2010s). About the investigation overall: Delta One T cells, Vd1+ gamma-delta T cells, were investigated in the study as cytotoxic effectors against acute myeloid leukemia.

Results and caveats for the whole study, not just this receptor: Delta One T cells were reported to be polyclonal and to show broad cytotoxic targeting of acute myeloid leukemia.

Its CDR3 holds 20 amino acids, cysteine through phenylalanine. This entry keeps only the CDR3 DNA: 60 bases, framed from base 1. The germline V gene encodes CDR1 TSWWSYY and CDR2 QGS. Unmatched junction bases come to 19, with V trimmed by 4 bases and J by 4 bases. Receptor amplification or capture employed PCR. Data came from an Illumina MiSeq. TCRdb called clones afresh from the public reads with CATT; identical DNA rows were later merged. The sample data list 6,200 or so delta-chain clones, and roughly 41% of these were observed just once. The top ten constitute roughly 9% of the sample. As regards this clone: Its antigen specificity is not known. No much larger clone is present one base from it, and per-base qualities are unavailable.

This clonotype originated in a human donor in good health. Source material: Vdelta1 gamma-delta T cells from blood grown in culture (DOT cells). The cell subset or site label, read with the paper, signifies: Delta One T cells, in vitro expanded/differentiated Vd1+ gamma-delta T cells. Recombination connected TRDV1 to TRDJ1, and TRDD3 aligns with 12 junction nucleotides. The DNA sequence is TGTGCTCTTGGGGCCCTTCCTTCTATTCTGGGGGATACGGTGGGCGATAAACTCATCTTT. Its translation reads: CALGALPSILGDTVGDKLIF.